The next 27 T cell receptor beta chains were all read from a single sample in a study of neurological immune-mediated disorders. As to time point: longitudinal time-point 1 (baseline). TCRdb reprocessed the 5' RACE reads via MiXCR and lists one record per CDR3 protein. Of roughly 61,000 distinct CDR3 sequences in the sample, approximately 12% were seen once. Sequencing was carried out using PBMCs. The receptors come from a male donor with HTLV-1-associated myelopathy (HAM/TSP).

This clonotype was seen repeatedly, ten times or more. CDR3 DNA sequence: TGCAGTGCTAGGGAATCCGGAAAAAACATTCAGTACTTC. Residues: CSARESGKNIQYF. The genes are TRBV20-1 and TRBJ2-4; no firm D call. Trimming stripped 3 bases from V and 4 bases from J, with 10 bases between. Germline V gene sequence: CDR1 DFQATT, CDR2 SNEGSKA (reference sequence). This CDR3 contains 13 residues.

This clonotype was observed at least ten times. The chain joins TRBV6-5 to TRBJ1-5, with a possible D match to TRBD1 (5 bases). The CDR3 sequence is 17 residues long. CDR1 is MNHEY, CDR2 SVGAGI, per germline. V was pared by 0 bases and J by 3 bases, with 15 bases between. The chain's CDR3 is CASSYSWGGKSNQPQHF. The CDR3 DNA is TGTGCCAGCAGTTACTCATGGGGGGGAAAGTCCAATCAGCCCCAGCATTTT.

This clonotype came up many times. This chain connects TRBV28 to TRBJ2-3; 9 nucleotides line up with TRBD2. Germline CDR1 is MDHEN and CDR2 is SYDVKM. J was trimmed by 2 bases and V by 2 bases; bases with no gene match: 8. CDR3 length: 17 residues. CDR3 bases: TGTGCCAGCAGTTTAACCCCTAGCGGGGCCCCCACAGATACGCAGTATTTT. Its translation is CASSLTPSGAPTDTQYF.

This clonotype was recorded at least ten times. The chain has TRBV6-5 and TRBJ1-1; 10 bases agree with TRBD1. The CDR3 totals 14 residues. Germline CDR1 is MNHEY and CDR2 is SVGAGI. After removal of 6 bases from V and 5 bases from J, the junction contained 6 bases not matched to a gene. The CDR3 DNA follows: TGTGCCAGCAGCCGACAGGGGGCAGGGACTGAAGCTTTCTTT. Protein sequence: CASSRQGAGTEAFF.

This clonotype has ten or more counts. The V call is TRBV5-1, the J call TRBJ2-7, with D perhaps matching TRBD1 (5 bases). Between the trimmed V and J ends, which lost 4 bases and 2 bases, there was a span of 16 bases. The CDR3 sequence is 15 residues long. Germline V lookup: CDR1 SGHRS, CDR2 YFSETQ. The CDR3 sequence is CASSRDPGNPYEQYF. CDR3 bases: TGCGCCAGCAGCCGAGACCCAGGGAACCCCTACGAGCAGTACTTC.

This clonotype was counted ten times or more. At one boundary the junction diverges from the germline segment, which might be a read error. The chain links TRBV7-7 to TRBJ1-5; tentatively, D is TRBD1 (6 bases). The length of the CDR3 is 14 residues. Germline loops: CDR1 SSHAT, CDR2 FNYEAQ (reference sequence). CDR3 nucleotides: TGTGCTAGCAGCTTGAGGGACACCGATCAGCCCCAGCATTTT. Its protein is CASSLRDTDQPQHF.

This clonotype was counted many times. The chain carries TRBV20-1 and TRBJ1-6; D unclear. In germline, CDR1 is DFQATT, CDR2 SNEGSKA (reference sequence). The CDR3 totals 11 residues. Trimming shortened V by 1 base and J by 9 bases, and 4 bases separated the two germline ends. The CDR3 protein is CSARGSSPLHF. For the CDR3, the DNA is TGCAGTGCTAGAGGCTCTTCACCCCTCCACTTT.

This clonotype was detected ten times or more. The chain has TRBV6-2 or TRBV6-3 and TRBJ2-7, with TRBD1 as a possible D gene (6 bases). In germline, CDR1 is MNHEY, CDR2 SVGEGT. This CDR3 is 16 amino acids long. The V and J ends lost 6 bases and 3 bases respectively, with 21 bases between them. The CDR3: CASRPKTDSGIYEQYF. DNA of the CDR3: TGTGCCAGCAGACCCAAAACGGACAGTGGAATCTACGAGCAGTACTTC.

This clonotype occurred many times. The chain carries TRBV20-1 and TRBJ2-3, with 9 bases aligning to TRBD1. CDR1 and CDR2 (germline): DFQATT, SNEGSKA (reference sequence). The ends lost 5 bases at V and 2 bases at J; junction bases unmatched: 8. This CDR3 spans 15 amino acids. DNA of the CDR3: TGCAGTGCTGCTGGGACAGGGTCGTCCACAGATACGCAGTATTTT. Residues: CSAAGTGSSTDTQYF.

There are many counts of this clonotype. This chain connects TRBV12-3 or TRBV12-4 to TRBJ2-4; D not certain. The ends were cut back, 2 bases at V and 8 bases at J, with 4 bases in the middle. The CDR3 spans 11 residues. CDR3 region: CASSLSHIQYF. For the CDR3, the DNA is TGTGCCAGCAGTTTATCCCACATTCAGTACTTC.

Many counts were recorded for this clonotype. DNA of the CDR3: TGTGCCAGCTCACCGTCCGCGAGGCTCGAGCAGTACTTC. It is translated as CASSPSARLEQYF. V and J are TRBV18 and TRBJ2-7; D remains ambiguous. CDR1 and CDR2 from the germline V gene are KGHSH and LQKENI. The CDR3 is 13 residues long. V lost 3 bases and J lost 6, with 12 bases in between.

This clonotype was picked up many times. The chain couples TRBV5-1 to TRBJ1-1; D is perhaps TRBD1 (6 bases). CDR1 is SGHRS and CDR2 is YFSETQ in the germline V gene. This CDR3 is built from 15 residues. V gave up 1 base and J gave up 1 base, with 11 bases separating them. CDR3 loop: CASSLRGARNTEAFF. The DNA of the CDR3 is TGCGCCAGCAGCTTGCGGGGGGCGCGGAACACTGAAGCTTTCTTT.

This clonotype was seen repeatedly, ten times or more. The gene calls are TRBV6-6 and TRBJ1-5, with 9 bases fitting TRBD1. With 6 bases clipped from V and 6 bases from J, the junction kept 6 bases outside the gene matches. This CDR3 region has 14 residues. Per the germline V gene, CDR1 is MNHNY and CDR2 is SVGAGI (reference sequence). CDR3 sequence (DNA): TGTGCCAGCAGGCAACAGGGGGCTGTTCAGCCCCAGCATTTT. It is translated as CASRQQGAVQPQHF.

The genes are TRBV6-6 and TRBJ1-6, with a weak D call TRBD1 (6 bases). Germline V lookup: CDR1 MNHNY, CDR2 SVGAGI (reference sequence). Trimming stripped 6 bases from V and 4 bases from J, with 16 bases between. The CDR3 is 16 residues long. The CDR3, as DNA: TGTGCCAGCAGCCTGGGGGGGGCGACTTATAATTCACCCCTCCACTTT. Protein product: CASSLGGATYNSPLHF.

Many counts were recorded for this clonotype. This rearrangement joins TRBV21-1 to TRBJ1-6. TRBV21-1 is given as a pseudogene. CDR3 length: 16 residues. CDR3 sequence reads: CASSNREGSYNSPLHF. The CDR3 DNA sequence: TGTGCCAGCAGCAACCGAGAAGGCTCCTATAATTCACCCCTCCACTTT.

This clonotype was seen many times. The chain carries TRBV5-1 and TRBJ2-7; 9 bases match TRBD1. The CDR3 covers 15 residues. CDR1 SGHRS and CDR2 YFSETQ come from the germline V gene. V shed 4 bases, J shed 2 bases, and the junction held 7 bases outside the gene matches. CDR3 residues: CASSRRTGEAYEQYF. CDR3 in DNA: TGCGCCAGCAGCCGCCGGACAGGGGAAGCCTACGAGCAGTACTTC.

This clonotype was seen many times. The chain recombines TRBV4-3 with TRBJ2-3, with 11 positions matching TRBD2. CDR3 length: 16 amino acids. The ends lost 4 bases at V and 4 bases at J; junction bases unmatched: 7. CDR1 LGHNA and CDR2 YSLEER come from the germline V gene. This CDR3 reads CASSPIAGGRPDTQYF. In DNA, the CDR3 is TGCGCCAGCAGCCCGATAGCGGGGGGGCGGCCAGATACGCAGTATTTT.

The genes are TRBV6-5 and TRBJ2-7; no clear D gene. Trimming removed 5 bases at V and 2 bases at J, with 16 bases between. CDR1 MNHEY and CDR2 SVGAGI come from the germline V gene. This CDR3 is built from 15 residues. The CDR3 DNA sequence: TGTGCCAGCAGTCGCCGGGCGGATTTTACCTACGAGCAGTACTTC. This gives the protein CASSRRADFTYEQYF.

This clonotype was detected many times. The chain combines TRBV29-1 with TRBJ2-3; D remains unclear. The CDR3 runs 13 residues. Looked up from germline, CDR1 is SQVTM and CDR2 is ANQGSEA. Trimming removed 4 bases at V and 1 base at J, with 9 bases between. CDR3 sequence reads: CSVVFSGTDTQYF. The CDR3 nucleotides are TGCAGCGTTGTTTTTTCTGGCACAGATACGCAGTATTTT.

This clonotype was found many times. The gene calls are TRBV20-1 and TRBJ2-1; a possible D gene is TRBD1 (7 bases). V was cut by 6 bases and J by 3 bases, with 27 bases left in between. In germline, CDR1 is DFQATT, CDR2 SNEGSKA (reference sequence). CDR3 length: 18 residues. Written as DNA, the CDR3 is TGCAGTGCCGGCCCCCAAGGACAGGCCGGGGGCCGCTACAATGAGCAGTTCTTC. It is translated as CSAGPQGQAGGRYNEQFF.

The sample holds many counts of this clonotype. The chain uses TRBV5-1 and TRBJ2-1, with 8 bases aligning to TRBD2. CDR3 size: 16 residues. Germline V CDR1 and CDR2: SGHRS, YFSETQ. Trimming took 0 bases from V and 1 from J; bases not matched to a gene: 3. CDR3 DNA sequence: TGCGCCAGCAGCTTGGGTGGCGGGGGGTCCTACAATGAGCAGTTCTTC. This codes for CASSLGGGGSYNEQFF.

This clonotype was seen at least ten times. V and J are TRBV7-8 and TRBJ1-5; D remains unclear. This CDR3 contains 15 residues. The ends were cut back, 3 bases at V and 2 bases at J, with 11 bases in the middle. From germline, CDR1 is SGHVS and CDR2 FQNEAQ. The CDR3 reads CASSFGIFGNQPQHF. In DNA form, the CDR3 reads TGTGCCAGCAGCTTTGGGATTTTCGGCAATCAGCCCCAGCATTTT.

In this sample, this clonotype turned up many times. This rearrangement joins TRBV7-9 to TRBJ2-7; D unclear. The V end was cut by 7 bases, the J end by 6 bases, with 13 bases between. Germline CDR1 and CDR2: SEHNR and FQNEAQ (reference sequence). The CDR3 contains 12 residues. CDR3 coding DNA: TGTGCCAGCACCCGTGGGCAGCTCGAGCAGTACTTC. Translation: CASTRGQLEQYF.

This clonotype was seen repeatedly, ten times or more. The chain carries TRBV7-8 and TRBJ2-7; tentatively, D is TRBD1 or TRBD2 (6 bases each). Germline V CDR1 and CDR2: SGHVS, FQNEAQ. The CDR3 length is 16 residues. The V gene lost 5 bases and the J gene lost 0 bases, with 17 bases spanning the gap. The CDR3 reads CASSQMGGPVSYEQYF. CDR3 DNA: TGTGCCAGCAGCCAAATGGGGGGCCCAGTCTCCTACGAGCAGTACTTC.

The chain has TRBV20-1 and TRBJ2-5; 9 positions agree with TRBD1. The CDR3 length is 16 residues. Germline V lookup: CDR1 DFQATT, CDR2 SNEGSKA (reference sequence). Trimming at V came to 0 bases and at J to 5 bases, leaving 10 bases not matched to a gene. The CDR3 sequence is CSARDLNYRGPETQYF. The CDR3 nucleotides read TGCAGTGCTAGAGACCTCAATTACAGGGGGCCGGAGACCCAGTACTTC.

Many counts were recorded for this clonotype. The chain recombines TRBV29-1 with TRBJ1-1; a weak D match, TRBD1 (6 bases). This CDR3 spans 11 amino acids. The germline V gene encodes CDR1 SQVTM and CDR2 ANQGSEA. V lost 7 bases and J lost 4, with 10 bases in between. CDR3 sequence (DNA): TGCAGCGCCGTACAGGGCACTGAAGCTTTCTTT. Its protein is CSAVQGTEAFF.

Points on this clonotype: Being one base from a much bigger clone, this may be a read error. The CDR3 loop is CGSSQPFGNTDTQYF. DNA of the CDR3: TGTGGCAGCAGTCAGCCATTCGGGAACACAGATACGCAGTATTTT. The chain recombines TRBV6-6 with TRBJ2-3; TRBD2 is a possible D gene (5 bases). The CDR3 length is 15 residues. Germline CDR1 and CDR2: MNHNY and SVGAGI (reference sequence).